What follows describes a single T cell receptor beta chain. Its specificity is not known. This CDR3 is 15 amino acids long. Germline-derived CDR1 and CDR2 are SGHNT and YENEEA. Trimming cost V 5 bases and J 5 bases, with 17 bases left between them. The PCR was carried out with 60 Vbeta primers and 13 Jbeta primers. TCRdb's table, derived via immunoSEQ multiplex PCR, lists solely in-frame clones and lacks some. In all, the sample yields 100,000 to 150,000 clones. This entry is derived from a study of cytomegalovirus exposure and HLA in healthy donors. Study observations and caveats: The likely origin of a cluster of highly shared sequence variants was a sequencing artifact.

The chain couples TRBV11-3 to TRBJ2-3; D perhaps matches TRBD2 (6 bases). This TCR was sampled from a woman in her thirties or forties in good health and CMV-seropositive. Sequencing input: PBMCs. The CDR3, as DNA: TGTGCCAGCAGCCGCTACGGGCAGGGAGGAGATACGCAGTATTTT. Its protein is CASSRYGQGGDTQYF. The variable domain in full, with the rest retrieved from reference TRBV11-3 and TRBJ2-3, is EAGVVQSPRYKIIEKKQPVAFWCNPISGHNTLYWYLQNLGQGPELLIRYENEEAVDDSQLPKDRFSAERLKGVDSTLKIQPAELGDSAVYLCASSRYGQGGDTQYFGPGTRLTVL.